The rows below give T cell receptor beta chains drawn from one sample of a study of T cell responses to AZD1222 COVID-19 vaccine. Data came from immunoSEQ multiplex PCR; TCRdb stores just in-frame clones and leaves some out. The sample consists of about 190,000 clones, approximately 91% of them appearing once. The specimen comprised peripheral blood, sampled on day 0 of AZD1222 vaccination. The receptors were gathered from an adult in good health. CDR3s leave out the opening cysteine and the closing phenylalanine or tryptophan. Part of the rows lack a size; the others show once, few, many or a class for expanded clones.

V: TRBV6-2/TRBV6-3; J: TRBJ1-2; size: NA; CDR3: ASSPMGQYYGYT
V: TRBV5-5; J: TRBJ2-1; size: few; CDR3: ASNVGGTRYNEQF
V: TRBV6-4; J: TRBJ2-1; size: once; CDR3: ASSDAPGLAVYNEQF
V: TRBV6-2/TRBV6-3; J: TRBJ1-1; size: NA; CDR3: ASSYDRDYRTEAF
V: TRBV28; J: TRBJ2-7; size: once; CDR3: ASSPSRQAGEQY
V: TRBV2; J: TRBJ2-6; size: NA; CDR3: ASSEQGGVFGANVLT
V: TRBV6-5; J: TRBJ2-1; size: once; CDR3: ASSPTTRDNEQF
V: TRBV14; J: TRBJ1-1; size: few; CDR3: ASSQAGFTEAF
V: TRBV7-9; J: TRBJ2-6; size: NA; CDR3: ASSLGVAGANVLT
V: TRBV29-1; J: TRBJ2-7; size: NA; CDR3: SVLRAHYEQY
V: TRBV7-8; J: TRBJ2-2; size: NA; CDR3: ASSLVGTSGGTNTGELF